The 15 T cell receptor beta chains below were found in one sample sequenced in a study of T cells after yellow fever vaccination. A single record per CDR3 protein comes from TCRdb applying MiXCR to the 5' RACE reads. The sample shows approximately 160,000 distinct CDR3 sequences, around 9% of them seen only once. Source: CD8+ T cells sorted from PBMCs, taken 45 days after the yellow fever booster vaccination. These receptor sequences come from a man between 18 and 29 years old who received the YFV17D yellow fever vaccine.

The sample holds a few counts of this clonotype. The V and J genes are TRBV27 and TRBJ2-1, with D uncertain. V dropped 6 bases and J dropped 6 bases, with 9 bases sitting between them. Germline-derived CDR1 and CDR2 are MNHEY and SMNVEV (reference sequence). CDR3 size: 12 residues. CDR3 sequence: CASRSSGNEQFF. The CDR3 nucleotides are TGTGCCAGCAGGAGCTCGGGCAATGAGCAGTTCTTC.

J is TRBJ2-2 and V is TRBV11-3; TRBD2 matches at 14 bases. This CDR3 is built from 16 residues. Germline-derived CDR1 and CDR2 are SGHNT and YENEEA. Trimming at V came to 5 bases and at J to 7 bases, leaving 6 bases not matched to a gene. CDR3 bases: TGTGCCAGCAGCGAGACTAGCGGGGGGGCGAGCGGGGAGCTGTTTTTT. The encoded protein is CASSETSGGASGELFF.

This clonotype was observed a handful of times. This chain links TRBV5-1 with TRBJ1-5; 7 bases match TRBD1. CDR3 size: 16 residues. The germline gives CDR1 SGHRS, CDR2 YFSETQ. V trimming: 4 bases; J trimming: 0 bases; junction bases outside the gene matches: 7. The CDR3 nucleotides read TGCGCCAGCAGCCGTGACAGGGACTATAGCAATCAGCCCCAGCATTTT. Amino acids: CASSRDRDYSNQPQHF.

The genes are TRBV29-1 and TRBJ1-2; 8 nucleotides align to TRBD1. This CDR3 has 13 amino acids. Germline V lookup: CDR1 SQVTM, CDR2 ANQGSEA. The V gene end was trimmed by 4 bases and the J gene end by 7 bases; junction bases not matched to a gene: 8. Here the CDR3 reads CSVGWDRTTGYTF. Here the CDR3 DNA reads TGCAGCGTTGGCTGGGACAGGACCACTGGCTACACCTTC.

A few counts support this clonotype. The chain joins TRBV4-3 to TRBJ2-7, with 8 nucleotides matching TRBD1. V shed 3 bases and J 5 bases; nucleotides not matched to a gene: 9. The CDR3 runs 15 residues. The germline V gene has CDR1 LGHNA and CDR2 YSLEER. For the CDR3, the DNA is TGCGCCAGCAGCCAGGACAGGGAAATAAACGACGAGCAGTACTTC. Translated, it gives CASSQDREINDEQYF.

This clonotype was found a few times. This chain joins TRBV12-5 and TRBJ1-5; 7 positions match TRBD1. This CDR3 contains 14 residues. V was clipped by 1 base and J by 4 bases; unmatched bases: 1. CDR1 is LGHNT and CDR2 is FRNRAP in the germline V gene. In DNA, the CDR3 is TGTGCTAGTGGTTTGGAGGGACAGAATCAGCCCCAGCATTTT. This gives the protein CASGLEGQNQPQHF.

The chain links TRBV6-6 to TRBJ2-7; D is undetermined. CDR3 length: 13 amino acids. Trimming took off 5 bases at V and 5 bases at J, with 13 bases between the two ends. Germline values: CDR1 MNHNY, CDR2 SVGAGI (reference sequence). CDR3 bases: TGTGCCAGCAGTGCGAAGTGGGCAGACGAGCAGTACTTC. As protein: CASSAKWADEQYF.

The CDR3 region has the DNA TGTGCCAGCAGTGCGAGGGCTCCAGGAGGCGAGCAGTACGTC. It specifies CASSARAPGGEQYV. The V call is TRBV6-1, the J call TRBJ2-7, with D perhaps TRBD2 (5 bases). CDR3 length: 14 residues. Trimming stripped 4 bases from V and 6 bases from J, with 16 bases between. Germline CDR1 and CDR2: MNHNS and SASEGT.

The CDR3 region has the DNA TGTGCCAGCAGTTCCGGGACTAGCGGCAATGAGCAGTTCTTC. Encoded protein: CASSSGTSGNEQFF. The V gene is TRBV6-5, the J gene TRBJ2-1; 11 bases align to TRBD2. The J segment lost 6 bases and the V segment lost 4 bases, leaving 2 bases of the junction unmatched. Looked up from germline, CDR1 is MNHEY and CDR2 is SVGAGI. The CDR3 loop spans 14 amino acids.

This clonotype was found a few times. This chain links TRBV2 with TRBJ2-1; D remains ambiguous. The CDR3 runs 11 residues. Trimming removed 7 bases from V and 10 bases from J, with 11 bases in between. The germline CDR1 and CDR2 sequences are SNHLY and FYNNEI. This CDR3 is CASIYRMEQFF. DNA for the CDR3: TGTGCCAGCATATATCGGATGGAGCAGTTCTTC.

This chain joins TRBV5-6 and TRBJ2-5, with 7 bases aligning to TRBD1. CDR1 and CDR2 (germline): SGHDT, YYEEEE. The CDR3 is 13 amino acids. V was clipped by 3 bases and J by 5 bases; unmatched bases: 4. CDR3 DNA: TGTGCCAGCAGCTCGACAGGGTTCGAGACCCAGTACTTC. Protein: CASSSTGFETQYF. Full variable domain (rest looked up from reference TRBV5-6 and TRBJ2-5): DAGVTQSPTHLIKTRGQQVTLRCSPKSGHDTVSWYQQALGQGPQFIFQYYEEEERQRGNFPDRFSGHQFPNYSSELNVNALLLGDSALYLCASSSTGFETQYFGPGTRLLVL.

V is TRBV7-9 and J is TRBJ2-1, with D possibly matching TRBD1 (5 bases). CDR1 SEHNR and CDR2 FQNEAQ come from the germline V gene (reference sequence). The CDR3 sequence is 15 residues long. V was shortened by 4 bases and J by 6 bases, with 16 bases between the two germline ends. In DNA, the CDR3 is TGTGCCAGCAGCTCCAGGGAAACCCCCTTCAATGAGCAGTTCTTC. It specifies CASSSRETPFNEQFF.

The chain has TRBV4-1 and TRBJ1-2; no clear D gene. V was trimmed by 0 bases and J by 4 bases, leaving 12 bases between them. The CDR3 totals 15 residues. Germline loops: CDR1 MGHRA, CDR2 YSYEKL. CDR3 protein: CASSQDGRESYGYTF. In DNA, the CDR3 is TGCGCCAGCAGCCAAGATGGGAGGGAGAGCTATGGCTACACCTTC.

This sequence joins TRBV15 and TRBJ2-2; D could derive from TRBD1 or TRBD2 (5 bases each). Trimming pared 4 bases from V and 2 bases from J, leaving 11 bases between. CDR1 and CDR2 from the germline V gene are LNHNV and YYDKDF (reference sequence). The CDR3 has 15 amino acids. CDR3 DNA: TGTGCCACCAGCATAAGCCGGGACAACACCGGGGAGCTGTTTTTT. Its protein product is CATSISRDNTGELFF.

The V gene is TRBV27, the J gene TRBJ2-2; D may be TRBD1 or TRBD2 (5 bases each). The CDR3 extends over 15 amino acids. V lost 3 bases, J lost 6 bases, and 14 bases lay in between. CDR1 is MNHEY and CDR2 is SMNVEV in the germline V gene (reference sequence). CDR3 in DNA: TGTGCCAGCAGTTTGTCGGGACCGACACCCGGGGAGCTGTTTTTT. It specifies CASSLSGPTPGELFF.